A single T cell receptor beta chain is shown here with its context. Its antigen is currently not known. The record has no base qualities; no much larger clone is one base away. The CDR3, from cysteine to phenylalanine, totals 17 residues. CDR3 DNA only is kept here, 51 bases in frame from base 1. The germline V gene (reference sequence) gives CDR1 as SEHNR and CDR2 as FQNEAQ. V and J lose 5 bases and 0 bases, and a span of 20 bases separates them. In light of the paper, this sample's treatment or condition label describes: approximately 18 received Ad26.COV2.S at low or high dose, single or two shots; 5 received placebo; per-sample allocation not given. For vaccine and placebo recipients, the sequenced repertoires came from samples collected on day 63 after the first injection. Between 29 July and 7 August 2020, Cohort 1b enrolled 20 to 30 adults aged 18-55 years at one site in Boston, USA. Ad26.COV2.S was a replication-incompetent adenovirus type 26 vector that expressed a prefusion-stabilized SARS-CoV-2 spike protein derived from the original Wuhan strain.

TCRbeta CDR3 regions were sequenced with the immunoSEQ Assay. After extraction, genomic DNA underwent amplification by bias-controlled multiplex PCR, followed by high-throughput sequencing. Per the original workflow: Collapsing and filtering of sequences were performed to quantify the absolute abundance of each unique TCRbeta CDR3 region. T cell fraction was estimated by normalization of TCRbeta template counts to usable DNA, with usable DNA being measured through amplification of reference genes present in all nucleated cells. Repertoire TCRs were annotated as SARS-CoV-2-specific when V gene, CDR3 amino acid sequence and J gene were exactly matched to a known reactive TCR set. The reference SARS-CoV-2 TCR set came from MIRA and was filtered for enrichment in COVID-19-positive ImmuneCODE repertoires, removing public or cross-reactive TCRs. Using the MIRA antigens, annotated TCRs were further analysed by specific ORF or by position within an ORF. Breadth was defined as annotated unique rearrangements over total unique productive rearrangements; depth was the summed frequency of those rearrangements. Group comparisons of TCR breadth used two-sided Wilcoxon rank-sum tests. This is the immuneACCESS table as TCRdb keeps it, with only in-frame sequences that have V and J called. A part of the clones is gone; compared with another copy, unresolved V genes explain less than half, and the rest is unexplained. V, J and clone size reflect that table, while D and trimming were determined from the DNA. This sample is represented by 400,000 to 450,000 clones; about 92% of them were singletons. Jointly, the top ten make up 1.5% to 2% of the sample.

The data were taken from a study of Ad26.COV2.S vaccination and SARS-CoV-2 variants (dated by TCRdb to the early 2020s). In terms of the full investigation: Donors in the vaccine arm were drawn from COV1001, a phase I-IIa trial of Ad26.COV2.S in healthy adults that was multicentre, randomized, double-blind and placebo-controlled. Ad26.COV2.S was administered intramuscularly at a dose of 5x10^10 or 1x10^11 viral particles, either as one shot or as two shots given 56 days apart. The specificity and breadth of SARS-CoV-2-reactive T cell receptors after Ad26.COV2.S vaccination were assessed by TCRbeta repertoire sequencing. A total of 32 samples were included in the TCR-sequenced set, comprising around 19 Ad26.COV2.S vaccine recipients, 5 placebo recipients and 8 SARS-CoV-2 convalescent individuals. Trial participants were randomized into five groups of five: low-dose or high-dose Ad26.COV2.S given once or twice, or placebo on both occasions. Throughout the experiments and outcome assessment, investigators stayed blinded to trial group allocation. Broad study findings and their caveats: Comparable non-spike TCR breadth was observed between vaccine and placebo recipients, consistent with only spike being contained in the vaccine. Substantial breadth of spike-specific CD8+ and CD4+ T cell responses was reported after vaccination. Spike-specific TCR breadth was higher in Ad26.COV2.S recipients than in placebo recipients (P = 0.0014). The study was not powered for comparison of responses between vaccine doses or regimens. The authors noted that total T cell responses may have been underestimated by the TCR breadth and depth analyses.

The specimen was peripheral blood, collected in a trial of Ad26.COV2.S vaccine versus placebo. This chain joins TRBV7-9 to TRBJ2-7; the best D guess is TRBD2, with 7 bases matching. The sequence derives from a person aged 18 to 59 who received the Ad26.COV2.S COVID-19 vaccine or a placebo. The sequenced DNA is TGTGCCAGCAGCCCTATTGTTTGGCGGGGGCCCTCCTACGAGCAGTACTTC. Translated, this is CASSPIVWRGPSYEQYF.